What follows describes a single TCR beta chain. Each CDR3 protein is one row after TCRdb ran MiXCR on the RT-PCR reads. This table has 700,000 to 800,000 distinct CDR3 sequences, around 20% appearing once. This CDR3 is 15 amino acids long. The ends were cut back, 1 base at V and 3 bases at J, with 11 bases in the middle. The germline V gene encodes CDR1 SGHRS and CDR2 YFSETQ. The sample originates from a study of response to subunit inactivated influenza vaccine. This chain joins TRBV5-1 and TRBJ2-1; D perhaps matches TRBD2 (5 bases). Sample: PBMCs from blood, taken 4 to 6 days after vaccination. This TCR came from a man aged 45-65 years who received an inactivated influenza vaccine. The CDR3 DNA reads TGCGCCAGCAGCTTGTATACCGGGATCTACAATGAGCAGTTCTTC. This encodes CASSLYTGIYNEQFF. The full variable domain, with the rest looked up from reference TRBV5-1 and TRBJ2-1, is KAGVTQTPRYLIKTRGQQVTLSCSPISGHRSVSWYQQTPGQGLQFLFEYFSETQRNKGNFPGRFSGRQFSNSRSEMNVSTLELGDSALYLCASSLYTGIYNEQFFGPGTRLTVL.